The 12 T cell receptor beta chains below come from one sample, sequenced in a study of CD8+ T cells in alopecia areata. The authors extracted RNA and reverse transcribed it into cDNA as the sequencing template. Repertoires were generated with immunoSEQ multiplex PCR, while TCRdb's copy carries only in-frame clones and drops some. This table holds roughly 120,000 clones, roughly 69% found once. Sequencing input: CD4+ T cells sorted from blood. These receptors came from a human donor in good health.

The J gene is TRBJ1-1, the V gene TRBV7-6, with D possibly TRBD1 on 5 matching bases. Trimming cost V 5 bases and J 11 bases, with 18 bases left between them. The CDR3 consists of 13 residues. Germline V CDR1 and CDR2: SGHVS, FNYEAQ. The CDR3 DNA sequence: TGTGCCAGCAGCCAAAGATCCGGGACGAAGGCTTTCTTT. It yields the protein CASSQRSGTKAFF. Drawing the rest from reference TRBV7-6 and TRBJ1-1, the complete variable domain is GAGVSQSPRYKVTKRGQDVALRCDPISGHVSLYWYRQALGQGPEFLTYFNYEAQQDKSGLPNDRFSAERPEGSISTLTIQRTEQRDSAMYRCASSQRSGTKAFFGQGTRLTVV.

This chain uses TRBV4-1 with TRBJ2-7, with 7 nucleotides matching TRBD1. Germline-derived CDR1 and CDR2 are MGHRA and YSYEKL. There are 15 residues in the CDR3. Germline trimming cut 4 bases from V and 0 bases from J; bases unmatched to any gene: 6. The CDR3 nucleotides read TGCGCCAGCAGCCTTGACGGGACAGCCTCCTACGAGCAGTACTTC. It encodes CASSLDGTASYEQYF.

The chain employs TRBV11-2 and TRBJ1-3; no clear D gene. Germline V gives CDR1 SGHAT, CDR2 FQNNGV. There are 15 residues in the CDR3. Trimming removed 1 base at V and 2 bases at J, with 9 bases between. CDR3 loop: CASSLGGKAGNTIYF. The CDR3 coding sequence is TGTGCCAGCAGCTTAGGAGGGAAGGCTGGAAACACCATATATTTT.

This chain uses TRBV21-1 with TRBJ2-3; the table's D call TRBD2 went unverified against the DNA. TRBV21-1 is termed a pseudogene. The CDR3 length is 16 residues. CDR3 nucleotides: TGTGCCAGCAATGGGGGGATGCGGGCCGGACGAGATACGCAGTATTTT. Translated, it gives CASNGGMRAGRDTQYF.

This clone appeared a single time. The chain has TRBV6-4 and TRBJ2-3; D not resolved. CDR3 length: 15 amino acids. Trimming shortened V by 3 bases and J by 2 bases, and 12 bases separated the two germline ends. Germline loops: CDR1 MRHNA, CDR2 SNTAGT. CDR3 residues: CASSEGSDPTDTQYF. The CDR3 bases are TGTGCCAGCAGTGAAGGCAGTGATCCCACAGATACGCAGTATTTT.

The CDR3 sequence is CASSTRLNQPQHF. The DNA of the CDR3 is TGTGCCAGCAGCACGCGGCTCAATCAGCCCCAGCATTTT. This rearrangement joins TRBV7-2 to TRBJ1-5; D gene unclear. The CDR3 is 13 amino acids. Trimming took 5 bases from V and 3 from J, leaving 8 bases between them. Looked up from germline, CDR1 is SGHTA and CDR2 is FQGNSA.

This clone has only a few counts. This chain joins TRBV5-8 and TRBJ1-1; no definite D call. The CDR3 extends over 13 amino acids. CDR1 is SGHTS, CDR2 YDEGEE, per germline. Trimming shortened V by 4 bases and J by 1 base, and 8 bases separated the two germline ends. The CDR3: CASSVEWNTEAFF. CDR3 DNA: TGTGCCAGCAGCGTTGAGTGGAACACTGAAGCTTTCTTT.

The chain carries TRBV4-1 and TRBJ2-5, with 10 positions matching TRBD1. Looked up from germline, CDR1 is MGHRA and CDR2 is YSYEKL. V was pared by 3 bases and J by 5 bases, with 15 bases of the junction left unmatched. The CDR3 totals 18 residues. The DNA for the CDR3 is TGCGCCAGCAGCCAGGGTACCAAGGGACAGGGGTTTGGGGAGACCCAGTACTTC. It encodes CASSQGTKGQGFGETQYF.

This clone turned up a few times. The gene calls are TRBV2 and TRBJ2-5; D is unclear. V dropped 5 bases and J dropped 9 bases, with 10 bases sitting between them. Per the germline V gene, CDR1 is SNHLY and CDR2 is FYNNEI. The CDR3 length is 11 residues. CDR3 in amino acids: CASSYGVSQYF. The CDR3 bases are TGTGCCAGCAGTTATGGGGTCTCCCAGTACTTC. Combining the CDR3 with reference TRBV2 and TRBJ2-5 gives the whole variable domain EPEVTQTPSHQVTQMGQEVILRCVPISNHLYFYWYRQILGQKVEFLVSFYNNEISEKSEIFDDQFSVERPDGSNFTLKIRSTKLEDSAMYFCASSYGVSQYFGPGTRLLVL.

This rearrangement joins TRBV20-1 to TRBJ2-1; D unresolved. V was trimmed by 3 bases and J by 6 bases, leaving 3 bases between them. The germline gives CDR1 DFQATT, CDR2 SNEGSKA (reference sequence). The CDR3 totals 10 residues. CDR3 bases: TGCAGTGCTAGCATCAATGAGCAGTTCTTC. Protein product: CSASINEQFF.

The genes are TRBV28 and TRBJ1-5, with D unresolved. Germline V gene data show CDR1 as MDHEN and CDR2 as SYDVKM. Trimming removed 4 bases at V and 3 bases at J, with 16 bases between. The CDR3 has 16 amino acids. CDR3 nucleotides: TGTGCCAGCAGTTCCCCGAAACATAAAGACAATCAGCCCCAGCATTTT. Residues: CASSSPKHKDNQPQHF.

This clone was seen only a few times. The CDR3 sequence is CASSLTGLRAFF. CDR3 DNA sequence: TGTGCCAGCAGTTTGACAGGCCTCCGGGCTTTCTTT. V usage is TRBV28 and J usage is TRBJ1-1, with D perhaps TRBD1 (6 bases). In germline, CDR1 is MDHEN, CDR2 SYDVKM. With 3 bases removed from V and 11 bases from J, the gap between germline ends came to 13 bases. This CDR3 contains 12 residues.